One and the same sample provided the 20 T cell receptor beta chains below, sequenced in a study of OX40 agonist ivuxolimab in advanced cancers. TCRdb keeps only in-frame clones here, not all; method: immunoSEQ multiplex PCR. The table shows roughly 80,000 clones, with around 80% occurring only once. The specimen comprised CD4+ or CD8+ T cells sorted from blood, sampled in a trial of the OX40 agonist ivuxolimab. Receptors were obtained from an adult with an advanced solid tumor such as melanoma, head and neck, liver or kidney cancer.

The chain couples TRBV18 to TRBJ2-2, with TRBD2 matching over 9 bases. The V segment lost 2 bases and the J segment 5 bases; nucleotides outside the gene matches: 15. Germline V lookup: CDR1 KGHSH, CDR2 LQKENI. CDR3 size: 19 residues. The chain's CDR3 is CASSPFKRGVPPGTGELFF. The CDR3 region has the DNA TGTGCCAGCTCACCATTCAAGCGGGGGGTCCCCCCGGGGACCGGGGAGCTGTTTTTT. Full variable domain (rest looked up from reference TRBV18 and TRBJ2-2): NAGVMQNPRHLVRRRGQEARLRCSPMKGHSHVYWYRQLPEEGLKFMVYLQKENIIDESGMPKERFSAEFPKEGPSILRIQQVVRGDSAAYFCASSPFKRGVPPGTGELFFGEGSRLTVL.

This chain uses TRBV5-1 with TRBJ2-1; weak D call: TRBD2 (5 bases). Germline V CDR1 and CDR2: SGHRS, YFSETQ. The CDR3 length is 15 residues. V shed 3 bases and J shed 5 bases, with 15 bases lying between them. CDR3 residues: CASSSTTRGHNEQFF. DNA of the CDR3: TGCGCCAGCAGCTCCACCACACGGGGTCACAATGAGCAGTTCTTC.

This clone was seen just once. V gene TRBV29-1 combines with J gene TRBJ2-7, with 7 bases that match TRBD1. CDR1 and CDR2 (germline): SQVTM, ANQGSEA. Trimming removed 7 bases from V and 1 base from J; junction bases left unmatched: 4. This CDR3 region has 12 residues. The CDR3 here is CSGRQGSYEQYF. CDR3 in DNA: TGCAGCGGTAGACAGGGTTCCTACGAGCAGTACTTC.

The CDR3 DNA sequence: TGTGCCAGCAGTCCAGGGGCCTACGAGCAGTACTTC. Translated: CASSPGAYEQYF. This chain links TRBV7-9 with TRBJ2-7, with D tentatively TRBD1 (6 bases). The CDR3 loop spans 12 amino acids. In germline, CDR1 is SEHNR, CDR2 FQNEAQ (reference sequence). The V and J ends lost 6 bases and 2 bases respectively, with 8 bases between them.

The chain links TRBV5-5 to TRBJ2-5; the match to TRBD1 covers 8 bases. Unmatched junction bases numbered 5, after V lost 4 bases and J lost 0 bases. Germline V gene lookup returns CDR1 SGHKS and CDR2 YYEKEE (reference sequence). There are 15 residues in the CDR3. This chain's CDR3 is CASSGQGSYQETQYF. The CDR3 region has the DNA TGTGCCAGCAGCGGACAGGGCTCGTACCAAGAGACCCAGTACTTC.

The chain carries TRBV5-1 and TRBJ2-5, with D perhaps given as TRBD1 or TRBD2 (7 bases each). The CDR3 is 15 residues long. CDR1 SGHRS and CDR2 YFSETQ come from the germline V gene. Trimming pared 2 bases from V and 3 bases from J, leaving 14 bases between. CDR3 loop: CASSFRGGREETQYF. The CDR3 nucleotides read TGCGCCAGCAGCTTCAGGGGGGGCCGGGAAGAGACCCAGTACTTC.

The chain links TRBV4-1 to TRBJ2-5, with 14 bases identical to TRBD2. Germline CDR1 and CDR2: MGHRA and YSYEKL. The length of the CDR3 is 18 residues. The V gene end was trimmed by 0 bases and the J gene end by 3 bases; junction bases not matched to a gene: 6. The CDR3 nucleotides are TGCGCCAGCAGCCAAGATGAGGAGACTAGCGGGGGGGAAGAGACCCAGTACTTC. This codes for CASSQDEETSGGEETQYF.

The chain recombines TRBV7-2 with TRBJ2-5; 8 bases line up with TRBD2. This CDR3 has 14 residues. Per the germline V gene, CDR1 is SGHTA and CDR2 is FQGNSA. CDR3: CASNQRGHQETQYF. CDR3 DNA: TGTGCAAGTAACCAGCGGGGGCACCAAGAGACCCAGTACTTC.

This clone was seen just once. The rearrangement joins TRBV6-1 to TRBJ2-7; the D is unclear. CDR1 and CDR2 (germline): MNHNS, SASEGT. The ends were cut back, 6 bases at V and 0 bases at J, with 12 bases in the middle. The CDR3 is made up of 14 amino acids. Here the CDR3 DNA reads TGTGCCAGCAGACAAGATCCAACCTCCTACGAGCAGTACTTC. Residues: CASRQDPTSYEQYF.

This chain links TRBV11-2 with TRBJ2-3, with 8 bases lining up with TRBD1. Germline V gene lookup returns CDR1 SGHAT and CDR2 FQNNGV. J gave up 6 bases and V 5 bases, and 10 bases lay outside the gene matches. CDR3 length: 15 residues. The CDR3 nucleotides read TGTGCCAGCAGCCCTAGCAGGGGGCGCTGGGATACGCAGTATTTT. Its translation is CASSPSRGRWDTQYF.

The chain has TRBV4-3 and TRBJ1-2; TRBD1 is a possible D gene (6 bases). Per germline, CDR1 LGHNA and CDR2 YSLEER. CDR3 size: 13 residues. V shed 4 bases and J shed 2 bases, with 8 bases lying between them. DNA for the CDR3: TGCGCCAGCAGCCTACAGGGCAACTATGGCTACACCTTC. Translating gives CASSLQGNYGYTF.

This clone has more than one count but fewer than ten. V gene TRBV5-1 combines with J gene TRBJ1-1; TRBD1 aligns across 8 bases. The V gene's germline CDR1 is SGHRS and CDR2 YFSETQ. Trimming took 2 bases from V and 5 from J; bases not matched to a gene: 8. The CDR3 extends over 15 amino acids. The CDR3 protein is CASSLPGGAGTEAFF. The CDR3 region has the DNA TGCGCCAGCAGCTTACCAGGGGGCGCGGGAACTGAAGCTTTCTTT.

This clone showed up just a few times. CDR3 region: CASSQAGNTGELFF. The CDR3 region has the DNA TGTGCCAGCAGCCAAGCGGGGAACACCGGGGAGCTGTTTTTT. The chain employs TRBV4-2 and TRBJ2-2; D uncertain. Germline V gives CDR1 LGHNA, CDR2 YNFKEQ. V was shortened by 1 base and J by 1 base, with 4 bases between the two germline ends. The CDR3 consists of 14 residues.

This clone has more than one count but fewer than ten. The V and J genes are TRBV9 and TRBJ2-7; no clear D gene. This CDR3 has 17 residues. Germline lookup yields CDR1 SGDLS and CDR2 YYNGEE. Between the trimmed V and J ends, which lost 0 bases and 3 bases, there was a span of 19 bases. The CDR3 coding sequence is TGTGCCAGCAGCGTAGGGCTAGACGGGCAGGAAAACTACGAGCAGTACTTC. Translated: CASSVGLDGQENYEQYF.

This clone was counted a single time. This chain joins TRBV7-8 and TRBJ1-2, with D possibly matching TRBD1 (6 bases). This CDR3 is 14 amino acids long. Between the trimmed V and J ends, which lost 1 base and 1 base, there was a span of 7 bases. CDR1 is SGHVS, CDR2 FQNEAQ, per germline. The CDR3 protein is CASSLDRDNYGYTF. CDR3 DNA: TGTGCCAGCAGCTTAGACAGGGATAACTATGGCTACACCTTC.

In this sample, this clone turned up a few times. The gene calls are TRBV5-4 and TRBJ2-5; D perhaps matches TRBD2 (6 bases). V gave up 0 bases and J gave up 5 bases, with 11 bases separating them. The CDR3 is 14 residues long. The V gene's germline CDR1 is SGHNT and CDR2 YYREEE (reference sequence). CDR3 coding DNA: TGTGCCAGCAGCTTGGGACTAGGGCTCGAGACCCAGTACTTC. This sequence encodes CASSLGLGLETQYF.

The V and J genes are TRBV30 and TRBJ2-5; unclear D gene. The V gene lost 0 bases and the J gene lost 5 bases, with 4 bases spanning the gap. This CDR3 region has 11 residues. Germline CDR1 and CDR2: GTSNPN and SVGIG (reference sequence). In DNA, the CDR3 is TGTGCCTGGAGTGTAGCGGAGACCCAGTACTTC. Residues: CAWSVAETQYF.

The chain couples TRBV21-1 to TRBJ1-6; TRBD1, the D gene given by the table, was not confirmed from the DNA. TRBV21-1 is a pseudogene locus. This CDR3 is built from 11 residues. The CDR3 is CASSNRQTLHF. Written as DNA, the CDR3 is TGTGCCAGCAGCAATAGACAAACCCTCCACTTT.

V is TRBV5-1 and J is TRBJ1-5, with D maybe TRBD1 (5 bases). Germline values: CDR1 SGHRS, CDR2 YFSETQ. The CDR3 covers 15 residues. V lost 0 bases to trimming and J lost 6 bases, with 13 bases between them. CDR3 in DNA: TGCGCCAGCAGCTTGGGAATAGGGGATGGTCAGCCCCAGCATTTT. This translates into CASSLGIGDGQPQHF.

This clone was picked up a small number of times. The chain combines TRBV28 with TRBJ1-1; D not certain. The length of the CDR3 is 14 residues. Trimming took 4 bases from V and 1 from J, leaving 10 bases between them. Germline V gene lookup returns CDR1 MDHEN and CDR2 SYDVKM. The CDR3 here is CASSSWRGNTEAFF. The DNA for the CDR3 is TGTGCCAGCAGTTCGTGGCGGGGGAACACTGAAGCTTTCTTT.